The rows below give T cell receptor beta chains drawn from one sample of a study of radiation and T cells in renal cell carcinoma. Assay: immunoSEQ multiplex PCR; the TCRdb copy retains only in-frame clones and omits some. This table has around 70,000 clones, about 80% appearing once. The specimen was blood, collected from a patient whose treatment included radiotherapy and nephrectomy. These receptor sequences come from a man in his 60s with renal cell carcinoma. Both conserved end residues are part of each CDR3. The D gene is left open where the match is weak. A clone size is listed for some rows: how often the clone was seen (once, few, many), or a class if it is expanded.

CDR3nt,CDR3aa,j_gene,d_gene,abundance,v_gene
TGTGCCAGCAGCCCGGAGGGGGGACGGTTCAGCGAGCAGTACTTC,CASSPEGGRFSEQYF,TRBJ2-7,-,-,TRBV7-2
TGTGCCAGCAGTTTCTCCGGGTCTAGCACAGATACGCAGTATTTT,CASSFSGSSTDTQYF,TRBJ2-3,-,-,TRBV28
TGCAGCGTTGGGAACGGCGACTTAGGTCCAACAGATACGCAGTATTTT,CSVGNGDLGPTDTQYF,TRBJ2-3,-,-,TRBV29-1
TGTGCCAGGGGGCCCTCTAGCGGGAGATTGAACAATGAGCAGTTCTTC,CARGPSSGRLNNEQFF,TRBJ2-1,TRBD2,-,TRBV7-2
TGTGCCAGCAGTGTCCCGGGACAGGGGCCTCAGCCCCAGCATTTT,CASSVPGQGPQPQHF,TRBJ1-5,TRBD1,-,TRBV2
TGTGCCAGCAGCGCAGCCGGCGGGGGCACTGAAGCTTTCTTT,CASSAAGGGTEAFF,TRBJ1-1,-,-,TRBV9
TGTGCCAGCAGCTTGCTGGGAGATACGCAGTATTTT,CASSLLGDTQYF,TRBJ2-3,-,-,TRBV5-5
TGTGCCAGCAGTTTACGCGCCAGGGGGAACTATGGCTACACCTTC,CASSLRARGNYGYTF,TRBJ1-2,TRBD1,-,TRBV28
TGTGCCAGCAGCTTAATGCGGTCCGGGGAGCTGTTTTTT,CASSLMRSGELFF,TRBJ2-2,-,few,TRBV11-3
TGTGCCAGTAGTATATTAGACAGAGCGGGCGGGGAGCTGTTTTTT,CASSILDRAGGELFF,TRBJ2-2,-,-,TRBV19
TGTGCCAGCAGCTTAGGGTCGATCGGGGAGCTGTTTTTT,CASSLGSIGELFF,TRBJ2-2,-,once,TRBV11-2
TGTGCCAGCAGCCCCGGGACCCATTCAGATACGCAGTATTTT,CASSPGTHSDTQYF,TRBJ2-3,-,-,TRBV11-2
TGTGCCAGCAGTCAAGCAGGGTCTGGCTACACCTTC,CASSQAGSGYTF,TRBJ1-2,-,-,TRBV28
TGCGCCAGCTCAGCCCGACCCTTCTACAATGAGCAGTTCTTC,CASSARPFYNEQFF,TRBJ2-1,-,-,TRBV4-3
TGTGCCACCCGACTAGCGGGAGCCCTCGAGCAGTACTTC,CATRLAGALEQYF,TRBJ2-7,TRBD2,few,TRBV10-3
TGTGCCAGCCGTAGGGGTATCACTGAAGCTTTCTTT,CASRRGITEAFF,TRBJ1-1,-,many,TRBV27
TGTGCCAGCAGTTCGGCGTGGCGCGGGGGGTACTTC,CASSSAWRGGYF,TRBJ2-4,TRBD2,-,TRBV28
TGCGCCAGCAGCCCGGTGTTTGAGGGGGAGCTGTTTTTT,CASSPVFEGELFF,TRBJ2-2,-,-,TRBV5-1
TGTGCCAGCAGTGAATTCGGGGTCTCGAGGAAGGGCAATGAGCAGTTCTTC,CASSEFGVSRKGNEQFF,TRBJ2-1,-,-,TRBV2
TGTGCCAGCAGCCGAGCGGGAGGCGGGACCGGGGAGCTGTTTTTT,CASSRAGGGTGELFF,TRBJ2-2,TRBD2,-,TRBV7-2
TGTGCCAGCAGTTTCTCAAAAGGGGGCGGTGTAGATACGCAGTATTTT,CASSFSKGGGVDTQYF,TRBJ2-3,TRBD1,-,TRBV28
TGCAGCGTTGATAGGAGTACAGGGAGGCCGGGCACTGAAGCTTTCTTT,CSVDRSTGRPGTEAFF,TRBJ1-1,-,-,TRBV29-1
TGTGCCAGCAGCACCCGGACAGCCCCCCCTGGCAATGAGCAGTTCTTC,CASSTRTAPPGNEQFF,TRBJ2-1,-,-,TRBV9
TGTGCCAGCAGCGTAGGGGACAGGGTTGGCGGAAATGAAAAACTGTTTTTT,CASSVGDRVGGNEKLFF,TRBJ1-4,TRBD1,many,TRBV9
TGTGCCATCAGTAAACGGACTAGCGGGAGTTCTTACGAGCAGTACTTC,CAISKRTSGSSYEQYF,TRBJ2-7,TRBD2,-,TRBV10-3
TGTGCCAGCAGCGTAAACAGGCCCTCTGGAAACACCATATATTTT,CASSVNRPSGNTIYF,TRBJ1-3,-,-,TRBV7-2
TGCGCCAGCAGCCAAAGGTTGATCGGCTCCTATAATTCACCCCTCCACTTT,CASSQRLIGSYNSPLHF,TRBJ1-6,-,-,TRBV4-3
TGTGCTAGTGCCGTTAGTGGGGGGGCAGGGAAGAATGGCTACACCTTC,CASAVSGGAGKNGYTF,TRBJ1-2,-,-,TRBV12-5
TGTGCCAGCAGCTTAGAGGTCCGGGCGTCTTATGGCTACACCTTC,CASSLEVRASYGYTF,TRBJ1-2,-,-,TRBV7-9
TGTGCCAGTAGAAAGACGAACACCGGGGAGCTGTTTTTT,CASRKTNTGELFF,TRBJ2-2,-,-,TRBV19
TGTGCCAGCAGCCGATTATGGGGCTCCGAGCAGTACTTC,CASSRLWGSEQYF,TRBJ2-7,-,few,TRBV28
TGTGCCATCAGTGAGTCGTACGACTATGGCTACACCTTC,CAISESYDYGYTF,TRBJ1-2,-,-,TRBV10-3
TGTGCCAGCTCGTCCGACACCGGGGAGCTGTTTTTT,CASSSDTGELFF,TRBJ2-2,-,-,TRBV18
TGTGCCAGTAGCCCGCCTGTTGTGGGCAATGAGCAGTTCTTC,CASSPPVVGNEQFF,TRBJ2-1,-,-,TRBV19
TGTGCCAGCAGTTTTGAGGGTCTGAGCTCCTACGAGCAGTACTTC,CASSFEGLSSYEQYF,TRBJ2-7,-,-,TRBV28
TGTGCCAGCAGCTTAGATCTAGCGGGAGAGGTGGACTACGAGCAGTACTTC,CASSLDLAGEVDYEQYF,TRBJ2-7,TRBD2,-,TRBV7-9
TGTGCCATCAGTGAACAGGGTATCGGCAATCAGCCCCAGCATTTT,CAISEQGIGNQPQHF,TRBJ1-5,-,-,TRBV10-3
TGCGCCAGCAGCTCAGATTTTGTCTACTACGAGCAGTACTTC,CASSSDFVYYEQYF,TRBJ2-7,-,once,TRBV5-1
TGTGCCAGCACCCCGGCACTAGCGGGAGGCACAGATACGCAGTATTTT,CASTPALAGGTDTQYF,TRBJ2-3,TRBD2,once,TRBV28
TGTGCCAGCAGCTTTCCCCCCACTTTGAGTTCTAATTCACCCCTCCACTTT,CASSFPPTLSSNSPLHF,TRBJ1-6,-,once,TRBV7-9
TGCGCCAGCAGCAAGCGACAGGGAGACACTGAAGCTTTCTTT,CASSKRQGDTEAFF,TRBJ1-1,TRBD1,-,TRBV4-1
TGTGCCTGGAGTGCTGGGACAGGGCGGTACTTC,CAWSAGTGRYF,TRBJ2-7,TRBD1,few,TRBV30
TGCGCCAGCAGCCCCGGACAGGGAAATCAGCCCCAGCATTTT,CASSPGQGNQPQHF,TRBJ1-5,TRBD1,-,TRBV5-1
TGTGCCACCAGCAGAGGTGATAGCGGATTCACAGATACGCAGTATTTT,CATSRGDSGFTDTQYF,TRBJ2-3,-,-,TRBV15
TGTGCCAGCAGTCTCGGTGAGGGCAGGGCTGAAGCTTTCTTT,CASSLGEGRAEAFF,TRBJ1-1,-,-,TRBV27
TGTGCCAGCAGTGACCCCGGGACAGGGAGCTACGAGCAGTACTTC,CASSDPGTGSYEQYF,TRBJ2-7,TRBD1,-,TRBV6-1
TGTGCCAGCACGGATCGAGGACAGGGCGGGGGCTATGGCTACACCTTC,CASTDRGQGGGYGYTF,TRBJ1-2,TRBD1,-,TRBV6-6
TGTGCCAGCAGCTTAGATGTGGCTACAGGGGCCTACAATGAGCAGTTCTTC,CASSLDVATGAYNEQFF,TRBJ2-1,TRBD1,-,TRBV11-2